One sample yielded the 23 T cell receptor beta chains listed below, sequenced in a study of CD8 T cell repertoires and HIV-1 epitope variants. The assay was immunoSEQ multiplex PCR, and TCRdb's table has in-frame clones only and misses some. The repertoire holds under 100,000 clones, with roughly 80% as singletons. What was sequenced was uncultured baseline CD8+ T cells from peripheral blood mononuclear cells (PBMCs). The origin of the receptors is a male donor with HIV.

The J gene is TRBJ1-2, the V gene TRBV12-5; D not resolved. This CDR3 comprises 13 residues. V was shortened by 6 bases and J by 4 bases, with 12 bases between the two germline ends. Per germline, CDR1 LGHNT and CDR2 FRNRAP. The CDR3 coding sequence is TGTGCTAGTGGCCTCTTGGAAACCTATGGCTACACCTTC. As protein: CASGLLETYGYTF.

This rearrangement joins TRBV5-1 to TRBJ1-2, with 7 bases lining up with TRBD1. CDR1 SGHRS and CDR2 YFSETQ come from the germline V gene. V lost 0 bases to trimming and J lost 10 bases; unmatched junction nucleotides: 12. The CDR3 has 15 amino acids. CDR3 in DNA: TGCGCCAGCAGCTTGGCCCCGGGACAGATGAGTGACTACACCTTC. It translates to CASSLAPGQMSDYTF.

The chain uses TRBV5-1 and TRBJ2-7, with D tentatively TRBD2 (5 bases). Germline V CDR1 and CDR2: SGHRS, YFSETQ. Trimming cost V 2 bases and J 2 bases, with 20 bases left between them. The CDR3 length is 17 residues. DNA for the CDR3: TGCGCCAGCAGCTTCGGACTGACAACAGTCCCGACCTACGAGCAGTACTTC. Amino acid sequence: CASSFGLTTVPTYEQYF.

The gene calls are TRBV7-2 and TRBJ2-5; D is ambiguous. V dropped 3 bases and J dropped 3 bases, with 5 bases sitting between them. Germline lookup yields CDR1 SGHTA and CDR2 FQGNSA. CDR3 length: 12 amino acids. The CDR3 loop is CASSLTEETQYF. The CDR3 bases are TGTGCCAGCAGCTTGACGGAAGAGACCCAGTACTTC.

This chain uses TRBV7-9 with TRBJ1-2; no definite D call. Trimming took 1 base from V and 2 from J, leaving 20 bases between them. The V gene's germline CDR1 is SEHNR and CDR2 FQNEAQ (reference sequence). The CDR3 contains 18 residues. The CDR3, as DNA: TGTGCCAGCAGCTTAGGCGTAAACAGATTCGAGAAAAACTATGGCTACACCTTC. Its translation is CASSLGVNRFEKNYGYTF.

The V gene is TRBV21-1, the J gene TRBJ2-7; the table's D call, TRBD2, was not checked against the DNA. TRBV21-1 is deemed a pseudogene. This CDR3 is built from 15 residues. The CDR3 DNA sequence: TGTGCCAGCAGCGGGCCGAGGGATCCTACCTACGAGCAGTACTTC. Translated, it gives CASSGPRDPTYEQYF.

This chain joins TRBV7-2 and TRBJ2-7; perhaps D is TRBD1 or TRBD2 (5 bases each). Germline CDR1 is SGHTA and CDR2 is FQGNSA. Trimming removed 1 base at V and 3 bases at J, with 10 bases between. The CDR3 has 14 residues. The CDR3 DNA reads TGTGCCAGCAGCTTAGGGGGACGGAACTACGAGCAGTACTTC. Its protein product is CASSLGGRNYEQYF.

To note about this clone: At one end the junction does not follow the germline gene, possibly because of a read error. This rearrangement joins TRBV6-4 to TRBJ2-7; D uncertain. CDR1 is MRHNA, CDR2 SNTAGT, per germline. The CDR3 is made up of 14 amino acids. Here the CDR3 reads CASRDEYRSYEQYF. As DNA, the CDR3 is TGTGCCAGCCGTGACGAATACCGCTCCTACGAGCAGTACTTC.

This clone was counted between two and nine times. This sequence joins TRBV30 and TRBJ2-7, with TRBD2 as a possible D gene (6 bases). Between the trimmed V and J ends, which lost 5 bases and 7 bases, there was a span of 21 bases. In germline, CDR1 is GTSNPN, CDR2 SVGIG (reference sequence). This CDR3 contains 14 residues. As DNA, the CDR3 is TGTGCCTGGCACCCGGGACTCCAAGGGGAGGAGCAGTACTTC. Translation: CAWHPGLQGEEQYF.

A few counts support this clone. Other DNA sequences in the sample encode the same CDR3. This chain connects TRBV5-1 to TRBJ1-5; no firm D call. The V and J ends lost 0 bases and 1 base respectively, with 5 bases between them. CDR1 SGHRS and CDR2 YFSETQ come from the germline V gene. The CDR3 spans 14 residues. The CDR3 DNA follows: TGCGCCAGCAGCTTGGAAGGGAGCAATCAGCCCCAGCATTTT. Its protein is CASSLEGSNQPQHF.

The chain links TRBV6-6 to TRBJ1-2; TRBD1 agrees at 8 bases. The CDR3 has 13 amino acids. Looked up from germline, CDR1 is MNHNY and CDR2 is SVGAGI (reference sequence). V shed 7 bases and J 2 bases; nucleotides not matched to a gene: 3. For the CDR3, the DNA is TGTGCCAGCACGGGACAGGAAAACTATGGCTACACCTTC. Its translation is CASTGQENYGYTF.

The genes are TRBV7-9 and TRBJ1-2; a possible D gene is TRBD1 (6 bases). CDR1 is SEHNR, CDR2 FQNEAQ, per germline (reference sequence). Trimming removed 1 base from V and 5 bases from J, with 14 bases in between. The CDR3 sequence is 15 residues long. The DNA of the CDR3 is TGTGCCAGCAGCTTAGAGACGGGGGCAGAGTATGGCTACACCTTC. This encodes CASSLETGAEYGYTF.

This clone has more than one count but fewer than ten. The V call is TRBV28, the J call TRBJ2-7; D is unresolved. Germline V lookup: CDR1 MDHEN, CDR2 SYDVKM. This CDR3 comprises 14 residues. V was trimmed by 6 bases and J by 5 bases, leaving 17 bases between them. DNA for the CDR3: TGTGCCAGCAGGGATGACTCCTCACGCAACGAGCAGTACTTC. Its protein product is CASRDDSSRNEQYF.

DNA of the CDR3: TGTGCCAGCAGTTACCTGAGGGAGGGGCAGCCCCAGCATTTT. Translating gives CASSYLREGQPQHF. J is TRBJ1-5 and V is TRBV6-5; possible D gene TRBD1, 5 bases. The CDR3 is 14 residues long. Germline V gives CDR1 MNHEY, CDR2 SVGAGI. V lost 2 bases to trimming and J lost 7 bases, with 12 bases between them.

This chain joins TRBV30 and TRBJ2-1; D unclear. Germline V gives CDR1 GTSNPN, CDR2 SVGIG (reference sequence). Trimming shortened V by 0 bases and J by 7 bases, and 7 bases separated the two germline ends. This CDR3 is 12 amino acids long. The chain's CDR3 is CAWSVQRNEQFF. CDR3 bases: TGTGCCTGGAGTGTACAACGGAATGAGCAGTTCTTC.

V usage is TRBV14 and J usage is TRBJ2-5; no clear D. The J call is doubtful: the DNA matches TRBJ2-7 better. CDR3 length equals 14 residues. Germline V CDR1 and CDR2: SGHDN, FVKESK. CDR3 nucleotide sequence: TGTGCCAGCAGGCCCAATCTTCAATTGGGCGAGCAGTACTTC. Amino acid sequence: CASRPNLQLGEQYF.

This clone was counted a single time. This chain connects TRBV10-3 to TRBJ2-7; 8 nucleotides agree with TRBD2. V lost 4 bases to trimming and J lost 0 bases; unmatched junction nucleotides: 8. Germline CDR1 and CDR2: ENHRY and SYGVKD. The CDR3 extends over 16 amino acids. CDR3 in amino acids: CAISGGRGGPSYEQYF. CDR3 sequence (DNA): TGTGCCATCAGTGGGGGCCGGGGGGGACCCTCCTACGAGCAGTACTTC.

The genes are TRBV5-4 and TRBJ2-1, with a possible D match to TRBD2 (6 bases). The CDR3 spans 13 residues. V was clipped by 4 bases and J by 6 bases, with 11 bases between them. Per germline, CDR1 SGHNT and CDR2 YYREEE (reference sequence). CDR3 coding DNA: TGTGCCAGCAGCCACCCGCGGGGCAATGAGCAGTTCTTC. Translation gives CASSHPRGNEQFF.

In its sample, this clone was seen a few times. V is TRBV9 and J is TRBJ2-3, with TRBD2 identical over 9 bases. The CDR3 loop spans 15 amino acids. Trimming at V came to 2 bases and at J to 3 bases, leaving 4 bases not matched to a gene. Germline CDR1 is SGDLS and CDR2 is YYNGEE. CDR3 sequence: CASSVRAGGTDTQYF. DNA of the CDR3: TGTGCCAGCAGCGTCAGAGCGGGGGGTACAGATACGCAGTATTTT.

CDR3 residues: CASSLSGVTSYNEQFF. The DNA for the CDR3 is TGTGCCAGCAGCCTGAGCGGGGTAACCTCCTACAATGAGCAGTTCTTC. The gene calls are TRBV12-1 and TRBJ2-1; the table's D call, TRBD2, was not checked against the DNA. TRBV12-1 is a pseudogene segment. This CDR3 comprises 16 residues.

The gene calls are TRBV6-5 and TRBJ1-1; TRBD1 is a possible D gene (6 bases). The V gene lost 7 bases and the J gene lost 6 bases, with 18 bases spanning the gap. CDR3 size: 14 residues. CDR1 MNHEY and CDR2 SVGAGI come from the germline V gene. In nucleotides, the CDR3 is TGTGCCAGCAACTCCGGGGGCATTGGGGCTGAAGCTTTCTTT. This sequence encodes CASNSGGIGAEAFF.

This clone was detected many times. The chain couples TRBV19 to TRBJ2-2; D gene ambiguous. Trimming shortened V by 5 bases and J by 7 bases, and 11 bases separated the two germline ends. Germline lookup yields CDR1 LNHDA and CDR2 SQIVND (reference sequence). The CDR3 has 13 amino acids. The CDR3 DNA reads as TGTGCCAGTAGTTCCGGCGTAATCGGGGAGCTGTTTTTT. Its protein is CASSSGVIGELFF.

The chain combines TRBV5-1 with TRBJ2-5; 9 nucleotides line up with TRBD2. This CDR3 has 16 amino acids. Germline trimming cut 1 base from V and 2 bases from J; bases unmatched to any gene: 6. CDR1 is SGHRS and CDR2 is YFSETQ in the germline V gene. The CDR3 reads CASSLMPSGKQETQYF. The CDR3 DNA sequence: TGCGCCAGCAGCTTGATGCCTAGCGGGAAACAAGAGACCCAGTACTTC.